The clone carrying this TCR beta chain was detected a few times. PCR was run on genomic DNA. Amplification of the beta chain CDR3 used 30 forward and 13 reverse multiplex primers. TCRdb used MiXCR to reprocess the multiplex PCR reads, holding one entry per CDR3 protein. The sample contains 280,000 or so distinct CDR3 sequences, 45% to 60% of which appear only once. Standard classification criteria confirmed type 1 or type 2 diabetes in all patients. This sample is drawn from a study of type 1 and type 2 diabetes patients. The CDR3 is 16 residues long. V trimming: 4 bases; J trimming: 3 bases; junction bases outside the gene matches: 3. Germline V gene lookup returns CDR1 MGHRA and CDR2 YSYEKL.

The sequenced sample was peripheral blood mononuclear cells (PBMCs). This TCR derives from a man between 18 and 35 years old with type 2 diabetes. This sequence joins TRBV4-1 and TRBJ1-4; the match to TRBD1 covers 12 bases. DNA for the CDR3: TGCGCCAGCAGCCCGGGACAGGGGGCGGCTAATGAAAAACTGTTTTTT. Translating gives CASSPGQGAANEKLFF.